This T cell receptor (beta chain) was retrieved from a study of beta chain features in type 1 diabetes. Findings and limits, study-wide: All four CD4+ subsets from Type 1 diabetes patients carried moderately but significantly shorter TCRB CDR3s.

Regarding this clone: The target antigen is unknown.

Expressed TCRB transcripts got sequenced, as all isolated RNA was reverse transcribed. Repertoires were generated with immunoSEQ multiplex PCR, while TCRdb's copy carries only in-frame clones and drops some. The repertoire holds about 650,000 clones, around 12% seen once, with 0.095% to 0.15% in the top ten. Germline V gene data show CDR1 as LNHDA and CDR2 as SQIVND (reference sequence). Between the trimmed V and J ends, which lost 1 base and 2 bases, there was a span of 9 bases. This CDR3 spans 15 amino acids. Sequencing was performed on naive CD4+ T cells from blood. This TCR was sampled from a man younger than 45 with type 1 diabetes. The chain employs TRBV19 and TRBJ1-5; tentative D call: TRBD1 (6 bases). In DNA, the CDR3 is TGTGCCAGTAGTATAGCAGGGGTTGGCAATCAGCCCCAGCATTTT. Protein product: CASSIAGVGNQPQHF.